Listed here is a single T cell receptor beta chain. The data were taken from a study of blood T cell repertoires in COVID-19. Study-wide context: Sources were T cells, B-cell-depleted T cells, or PBMCs; the material itself was cDNA or gDNA.

Methods used by the authors: Scientists estimated how many nucleated cells there were by amplifying reference gene primers. TCRdb keeps only in-frame clones here, not all; method: immunoSEQ multiplex PCR. V, J and clone size are taken as reported in that table, and D and trimming were inferred from the DNA itself. This table has about 220,000 clones, about 85% appearing once. Trimming cost V 4 bases and J 0 bases, with 21 bases left between them. From germline, CDR1 is MGHRA and CDR2 YSYEKL. The CDR3 loop spans 18 amino acids. This sequence originates from a man in his fifties or sixties who had recovered from COVID-19. This chain connects TRBV4-1 to TRBJ1-1; D may be TRBD1 (5 bases). Sequencing was performed on peripheral blood. Here the CDR3 reads CASSLHPSTAPMNTEAFF. CDR3 coding DNA: TGCGCCAGCAGCCTTCACCCCTCGACAGCTCCTATGAACACTGAAGCTTTCTTT.